These T cell receptor beta chains were read from a single sample in a study of siplizumab effects on memory and regulatory T cells. Method: immunoSEQ multiplex PCR; TCRdb's copy keeps in-frame clones and lacks some. This sample yields approximately 100,000 clones, of which about 93% are seen a single time; 12% belongs to the top ten. Sequencing was performed on non-Treg CD4+ T cells sorted from blood. These receptors were obtained from a human donor in good health. CDR3s include the opening cysteine and the closing phenylalanine or tryptophan. The order of the fields is clone size, V gene, D gene, J gene, CDR3 protein, CDR3 DNA. The D gene is left open where the match is weak. Clone size is shown for a subset of rows, as once, few, many or a class of expanded clone.

abundance: -; v_gene: TRBV11-3; d_gene: -; j_gene: TRBJ1-2; CDR3aa: CASSLDLRGDYGYTF; CDR3nt: TGTGCCAGCAGCTTAGATCTCCGGGGCGACTATGGCTACACCTTC
abundance: -; v_gene: TRBV5-1; d_gene: TRBD1; j_gene: TRBJ2-1; CDR3aa: CASSFVTGGSYNEQFF; CDR3nt: TGCGCCAGCAGCTTCGTCACAGGGGGCAGCTACAATGAGCAGTTCTTC
abundance: once; v_gene: TRBV11-2; d_gene: -; j_gene: TRBJ2-1; CDR3aa: CASSLDLLSESEQFF; CDR3nt: TGTGCCAGCAGCTTAGATCTTTTGAGCGAGAGTGAGCAGTTCTTC
abundance: -; v_gene: TRBV30; d_gene: TRBD2; j_gene: TRBJ2-1; CDR3aa: CAWSVLAGGLYNEQFF; CDR3nt: TGTGCCTGGAGTGTACTAGCGGGAGGGCTCTACAATGAGCAGTTCTTC
abundance: -; v_gene: TRBV6-1; d_gene: -; j_gene: TRBJ2-1; CDR3aa: CASSDSSRSNNEQFF; CDR3nt: TGTGCCAGCAGTGATTCCTCCCGCAGCAACAATGAGCAGTTCTTC
abundance: -; v_gene: TRBV7-8; d_gene: -; j_gene: TRBJ2-3; CDR3aa: CASSFTDTQYF; CDR3nt: TGTGCCAGCAGCTTCACAGATACGCAGTATTTT
abundance: -; v_gene: TRBV28; d_gene: TRBD2; j_gene: TRBJ2-1; CDR3aa: CASNPEGGSSYNEQFF; CDR3nt: TGTGCCAGCAACCCCGAGGGCGGGAGCTCCTACAATGAGCAGTTCTTC
abundance: -; v_gene: TRBV5-1; d_gene: -; j_gene: TRBJ1-3; CDR3aa: CASSLRGRSSGNTIYF; CDR3nt: TGCGCCAGCAGCTTGCGCGGACGGAGCTCTGGAAACACCATATATTTT
abundance: -; v_gene: TRBV5-1; d_gene: -; j_gene: TRBJ1-1; CDR3aa: CASSLNTEAFF; CDR3nt: TGCGCCAGCAGCCTGAACACTGAAGCTTTCTTT
abundance: -; v_gene: TRBV5-1; d_gene: TRBD2; j_gene: TRBJ2-1; CDR3aa: CASSPTSGRAYNEQFF; CDR3nt: TGCGCCAGCAGCCCCACTAGCGGGAGGGCTTACAATGAGCAGTTCTTC
abundance: -; v_gene: TRBV7-8; d_gene: -; j_gene: TRBJ2-1; CDR3aa: CASSFGGYRSSYNEQFF; CDR3nt: TGTGCCAGCAGCTTTGGTGGGTACAGGAGCTCCTACAATGAGCAGTTCTTC
abundance: -; v_gene: TRBV10-3; d_gene: TRBD2; j_gene: TRBJ2-2; CDR3aa: CASEREKNTGELFF; CDR3nt: TGTGCCTCGGAGCGGGAGAAGAACACCGGGGAGCTGTTTTTT
abundance: -; v_gene: TRBV18; d_gene: -; j_gene: TRBJ2-1; CDR3aa: CASSPPAGGDEQFF; CDR3nt: TGTGCCAGCTCACCACCGGCGGGTGGGGATGAGCAGTTCTTC
abundance: -; v_gene: TRBV5-1; d_gene: -; j_gene: TRBJ2-5; CDR3aa: CASSLVDLQETQYF; CDR3nt: TGCGCCAGCAGCTTGGTCGATCTTCAAGAGACCCAGTACTTC
abundance: -; v_gene: TRBV19; d_gene: TRBD1; j_gene: TRBJ1-5; CDR3aa: CASSRGDRVGNQPQHF; CDR3nt: TGTGCCAGTAGTAGAGGGGACAGGGTCGGCAATCAGCCCCAGCATTTT
abundance: few; v_gene: TRBV19; d_gene: -; j_gene: TRBJ1-1; CDR3aa: CASRGSSLVDEAFF; CDR3nt: TGTGCCTCGAGAGGGTCCAGTTTGGTGGATGAAGCTTTCTTT
abundance: -; v_gene: TRBV4-2; d_gene: TRBD2; j_gene: TRBJ2-3; CDR3aa: CASSQDQAGRTQYF; CDR3nt: TGTGCCAGCAGCCAAGATCAAGCGGGGCGTACGCAGTATTTT
abundance: -; v_gene: TRBV7-2; d_gene: -; j_gene: TRBJ2-1; CDR3aa: CASSQLLPPYNEQFF; CDR3nt: TGTGCCAGCAGCCAACTACTACCGCCCTACAATGAGCAGTTCTTC
abundance: -; v_gene: TRBV7-2; d_gene: -; j_gene: TRBJ2-7; CDR3aa: CASSLGGPYEQYF; CDR3nt: TGTGCCAGCAGCTTGGGTGGACCCTACGAGCAGTACTTC
abundance: -; v_gene: TRBV29-1; d_gene: TRBD2; j_gene: TRBJ2-1; CDR3aa: CSVQSGTSGSYEQFF; CDR3nt: TGCAGCGTTCAGTCCGGGACTAGCGGGAGCTATGAGCAGTTCTTC
abundance: -; v_gene: TRBV6-5; d_gene: -; j_gene: TRBJ1-1; CDR3aa: CASSLSANTEAFF; CDR3nt: TGTGCCAGCAGCCTTAGTGCGAACACTGAAGCTTTCTTT
abundance: -; v_gene: TRBV5-1; d_gene: -; j_gene: TRBJ2-5; CDR3aa: CASSPTQETQYF; CDR3nt: TGCGCCAGCAGCCCTACACAAGAGACCCAGTACTTC
abundance: once; v_gene: TRBV6-4; d_gene: -; j_gene: TRBJ2-4; CDR3aa: CARSGVLAKNIQYF; CDR3nt: TGTGCCAGATCTGGGGTCTTAGCCAAAAACATTCAGTACTTC
abundance: -; v_gene: TRBV29-1; d_gene: -; j_gene: TRBJ2-1; CDR3aa: CSVEGYGYEQFF; CDR3nt: TGCAGCGTTGAAGGTTACGGCTATGAGCAGTTCTTC
abundance: -; v_gene: TRBV12-5; d_gene: -; j_gene: TRBJ2-4; CDR3aa: CASGSEGPVGVQYF; CDR3nt: TGTGCTAGTGGATCGGAGGGCCCCGTGGGTGTTCAGTACTTC
abundance: -; v_gene: TRBV7-8; d_gene: -; j_gene: TRBJ1-5; CDR3aa: CASSPSGQVAQPQHF; CDR3nt: TGTGCCAGCAGCCCCTCAGGTCAGGTCGCGCAGCCCCAGCATTTT
abundance: -; v_gene: TRBV4-1; d_gene: -; j_gene: TRBJ2-5; CDR3aa: CASSHPDQETQYF; CDR3nt: TGCGCCAGCAGCCACCCAGACCAAGAGACCCAGTACTTC
abundance: -; v_gene: TRBV18; d_gene: -; j_gene: TRBJ2-3; CDR3aa: CASSPSRSSTDTQYF; CDR3nt: TGTGCCAGCTCACCATCCAGGTCTAGCACAGATACGCAGTATTTT
abundance: -; v_gene: TRBV19; d_gene: -; j_gene: TRBJ1-1; CDR3aa: CASTPTITATEAFF; CDR3nt: TGTGCCAGTACCCCGACCATCACGGCCACTGAAGCTTTCTTT
abundance: -; v_gene: TRBV11-1; d_gene: -; j_gene: TRBJ2-1; CDR3aa: CASSLKTGRPYNEQFF; CDR3nt: TGTGCCAGCAGCTTAAAGACGGGACGACCCTACAATGAGCAGTTCTTC
abundance: -; v_gene: TRBV7-9; d_gene: -; j_gene: TRBJ2-5; CDR3aa: CASSLLGQGGETQYF; CDR3nt: TGTGCCAGCAGCTTACTCGGACAGGGAGGGGAGACCCAGTACTTC
abundance: -; v_gene: TRBV19; d_gene: -; j_gene: TRBJ2-4; CDR3aa: CASSIIGGQGLKNIQYF; CDR3nt: TGTGCCAGTAGTATAATTGGGGGGCAAGGCCTCAAAAACATTCAGTACTTC
abundance: -; v_gene: TRBV6-6; d_gene: -; j_gene: TRBJ2-7; CDR3aa: CASTVSPGPYEQYF; CDR3nt: TGTGCCAGCACCGTAAGCCCCGGCCCGTACGAGCAGTACTTC
abundance: -; v_gene: TRBV15; d_gene: -; j_gene: TRBJ1-5; CDR3aa: CATKALAPYSNQPQHF; CDR3nt: TGTGCCACCAAGGCGTTAGCACCATATAGCAATCAGCCCCAGCATTTT
abundance: -; v_gene: TRBV5-4; d_gene: -; j_gene: TRBJ2-1; CDR3aa: CASSFARDSFF; CDR3nt: TGTGCCAGCAGCTTCGCCCGGGATTCGTTCTTC
abundance: -; v_gene: TRBV19; d_gene: -; j_gene: TRBJ1-6; CDR3aa: CASSMGGAESPLHF; CDR3nt: TGTGCCAGTAGTATGGGAGGGGCCGAGTCACCCCTCCACTTT
abundance: -; v_gene: TRBV5-4; d_gene: -; j_gene: TRBJ2-7; CDR3aa: CASSFFGEQYF; CDR3nt: TGTGCCAGCAGCTTTTTCGGCGAGCAGTACTTC
abundance: -; v_gene: TRBV6-6; d_gene: TRBD1; j_gene: TRBJ2-7; CDR3aa: CASSAGTVYEQYF; CDR3nt: TGTGCCAGCAGTGCCGGGACAGTTTACGAGCAGTACTTC
abundance: few; v_gene: TRBV11-3; d_gene: TRBD2; j_gene: TRBJ2-3; CDR3aa: CASSLSAGDADTQYF; CDR3nt: TGTGCCAGCAGCTTAAGCGCGGGAGATGCAGATACGCAGTATTTT
abundance: -; v_gene: TRBV7-2; d_gene: -; j_gene: TRBJ1-2; CDR3aa: CASSADTYYGYTF; CDR3nt: TGTGCCAGCAGCGCAGACACCTACTATGGCTACACCTTC
abundance: -; v_gene: TRBV11-3; d_gene: TRBD2; j_gene: TRBJ2-7; CDR3aa: CASSPPSVTSGKYEQYF; CDR3nt: TGTGCCAGCAGCCCCCCCTCAGTGACTAGCGGGAAGTACGAGCAGTACTTC
abundance: -; v_gene: TRBV11-3; d_gene: -; j_gene: TRBJ2-2; CDR3aa: CASSPDFQGTGELFF; CDR3nt: TGTGCCAGCAGCCCAGACTTCCAGGGGACCGGGGAGCTGTTTTTT
abundance: -; v_gene: TRBV15; d_gene: -; j_gene: TRBJ1-3; CDR3aa: CATRPWGTGNTIYF; CDR3nt: TGTGCCACCAGACCGTGGGGGACAGGAAACACCATATATTTT
abundance: -; v_gene: TRBV7-9; d_gene: -; j_gene: TRBJ2-4; CDR3aa: CASSPVRGLIQYF; CDR3nt: TGTGCCAGCAGCCCCGTGAGAGGGCTCATTCAGTACTTC
abundance: -; v_gene: TRBV28; d_gene: TRBD2; j_gene: TRBJ2-1; CDR3aa: CASRRLAGGYYNEQFF; CDR3nt: TGTGCCAGCAGACGACTAGCGGGAGGGTACTACAATGAGCAGTTCTTC
abundance: -; v_gene: TRBV7-2; d_gene: -; j_gene: TRBJ1-1; CDR3aa: CASSPRPYPLNTEAFF; CDR3nt: TGTGCCAGCAGCCCAAGACCGTACCCCTTGAACACTGAAGCTTTCTTT
abundance: -; v_gene: TRBV4-3; d_gene: -; j_gene: TRBJ2-3; CDR3aa: CASSQAKRVPDTQYF; CDR3nt: TGCGCCAGCAGCCAAGCCAAGAGGGTGCCAGATACGCAGTATTTT
abundance: many; v_gene: TRBV5-1; d_gene: -; j_gene: TRBJ1-5; CDR3aa: CASSLDGPNQPQHF; CDR3nt: TGCGCCAGCAGCTTGGACGGGCCCAATCAGCCCCAGCATTTT
abundance: -; v_gene: TRBV20-1; d_gene: -; j_gene: TRBJ2-1; CDR3aa: CSARGDNEQFF; CDR3nt: TGCAGTGCTAGAGGAGACAATGAGCAGTTCTTC
abundance: -; v_gene: TRBV9; d_gene: TRBD2; j_gene: TRBJ2-3; CDR3aa: CASSAGGGAGLGADTQYF; CDR3nt: TGTGCCAGCAGCGCCGGCGGAGGCGCAGGACTAGGGGCAGATACGCAGTATTTT
abundance: -; v_gene: TRBV7-8; d_gene: -; j_gene: TRBJ2-7; CDR3aa: CASSFGSSYEQYF; CDR3nt: TGTGCCAGCAGCTTTGGCAGCTCCTACGAGCAGTACTTC
abundance: -; v_gene: TRBV6-1; d_gene: -; j_gene: TRBJ2-7; CDR3aa: CASSDWNTYEQYF; CDR3nt: TGTGCCAGCAGTGATTGGAACACCTACGAGCAGTACTTC
abundance: -; v_gene: TRBV11-3; d_gene: TRBD2; j_gene: TRBJ2-1; CDR3aa: CASSLVRASGMRSNEQFF; CDR3nt: TGTGCCAGCAGCTTAGTTCGGGCTAGCGGGATGAGGTCCAATGAGCAGTTCTTC